The 5 T cell receptor beta chains presented below share a single source sample, sequenced in a study of T cells in Graves' hyperthyroidism and ophthalmopathy. Researchers amplified the TCR beta CDR3 regions from RNA transcripts. The study used the HTBI primer set for a first-round RT-PCR of the TCR CDR3. TCRdb itself ran the multiplex PCR reads through MiXCR, one entry per CDR3 protein. The repertoire has over 500,000 distinct CDR3 sequences, 40% to 50% of them found once; the top ten carry around two fifths. Sequenced material: peripheral blood or thyroid tissue (not recorded which). The receptor source for this set is an adult woman with Graves' disease, either hyperthyroidism or ophthalmopathy (not recorded which).

The J gene is TRBJ2-3, the V gene TRBV5-1; D may be TRBD2 (6 bases). Germline CDR1 and CDR2: SGHRS and YFSETQ. The CDR3 is 15 amino acids. Trimming removed 2 bases at V and 1 base at J, with 11 bases between. For the CDR3, the DNA is TGCGCCAGCAGCTTCGACGGGGGTGGCACAGATACGCAGTATTTT. Translation: CASSFDGGGTDTQYF.

This clonotype turned up a few times. The rearrangement joins TRBV5-1 to TRBJ2-2, with 10 bases that match TRBD1. V lost 3 bases, J lost 4 bases, and 3 bases stayed unmatched. The V gene's germline CDR1 is SGHRS and CDR2 YFSETQ. The CDR3 loop spans 15 amino acids. The CDR3 region has the DNA TGCGCCAGCAGCTCCGGGACAGGGGTCACCGGGGAGCTGTTTTTT. It specifies CASSSGTGVTGELFF.

With regard to this clonotype: A much larger clonotype is one base distant, so this may be a read error. This rearrangement joins TRBV27 to TRBJ1-4, with D unresolved. The CDR3 covers 14 residues. The germline V gene encodes CDR1 MNHEY and CDR2 SMNVEV (reference sequence). CDR3 in amino acids: CASSPHFGSEQLFF. CDR3 in DNA: TGTGCCAGCAGTCCCCATTTTGGGAGTGAACAACTGTTTTTT.

This clonotype was recorded many times. The chain couples TRBV19 to TRBJ1-5; 9 nucleotides align to TRBD1. J lost 2 bases, V lost 6 bases, and 8 bases had no gene match. Germline V gene sequence: CDR1 LNHDA, CDR2 SQIVND (reference sequence). This CDR3 contains 16 residues. The CDR3 reads CASRHGQGLGNQPQHF. The CDR3, as DNA: TGTGCCAGTAGGCACGGACAGGGGTTGGGCAATCAGCCCCAGCATTTT.

The chain employs TRBV2 and TRBJ2-2, with unresolved D. This CDR3 is 14 amino acids long. V lost 6 bases, J lost 4 bases, and 12 bases lay in between. Germline V gene lookup returns CDR1 SNHLY and CDR2 FYNNEI. CDR3 DNA: TGTGCCAGCAGCCTTCAGACCTTCACCGGGGAGCTGTTTTTT. It translates to CASSLQTFTGELFF.